This T cell receptor beta chain is from a study of cytomegalovirus exposure and HLA in healthy donors. The CDR3 length is 15 residues. CDR1 and CDR2 (germline): MNHNS, SASEGT. J was trimmed by 4 bases and V by 3 bases; bases with no gene match: 1. Regarding the study as a whole: Confirmation in vitro established that a few CMV-associated chains were specific for CMV antigens. Among the sequence variants, a highly shared cluster was likely an artifact of sequencing. The study found most TCR sequences rare, yet found some public TCRs in many donors.

The PCR contained 60 Vbeta and 13 Jbeta primers. Clones were read by immunoSEQ multiplex PCR, and TCRdb kept only the in-frame ones, dropping some. This sample carries 150,000 to 180,000 clones, 60% to 75% of them seen once, and the ten largest clones take 2.5% to 3%. In this sample, this clone turned up a few times. No antigen is known for it. Additional DNA sequences in this sample encode the identical CDR3. The V gene is TRBV6-1, the J gene TRBJ2-7; TRBD2 aligns across 15 bases. This TCR was sampled from a man younger than 35 in good health and CMV-seronegative. The sequenced sample was PBMCs. As DNA, the CDR3 is TGTGCCAGCAGTGAGGGACTAGCGGGGGGTTACGAGCAGTACGTC. This gives the protein CASSEGLAGGYEQYV.